The next 31 T cell receptor beta chains were all read from a single sample in a study of cytomegalovirus exposure and HLA in healthy donors. Assay: immunoSEQ multiplex PCR; the TCRdb copy retains only in-frame clones and omits some. This sample has 220,000 or so clones, with over 70% found just once. The source material was PBMCs. The receptors were gathered from a woman aged 25 to 45 in good health and CMV-seropositive.

V and J are TRBV4-1 and TRBJ2-1, with 11 positions matching TRBD2. Trimming took 3 bases from V and 5 from J; bases not matched to a gene: 6. The CDR3 is 16 amino acids. Per germline, CDR1 MGHRA and CDR2 YSYEKL. Written as DNA, the CDR3 is TGCGCCAGCAGCCAGAGGGGACTAGCGGCCGACAATGAGCAGTTCTTC. It translates to CASSQRGLAADNEQFF.

The chain combines TRBV5-6 with TRBJ2-1, with D tentatively TRBD2 (5 bases). Deletions cut 4 bases from V and 4 bases from J, with 12 bases between. The CDR3 consists of 14 residues. Germline assignment: CDR1 SGHDT and CDR2 YYEEEE. CDR3 sequence reads: CASSRGFPYNEQFF. For the CDR3, the DNA is TGTGCCAGCAGCCGAGGGTTTCCATACAATGAGCAGTTCTTC.

This sequence joins TRBV4-1 and TRBJ1-2; D possibly corresponds to TRBD1 (6 bases). The V end was cut by 4 bases, the J end by 2 bases, with 11 bases between. The CDR3 totals 14 residues. Germline V gives CDR1 MGHRA, CDR2 YSYEKL. The CDR3 loop is CASSRVGGNYGYTF. In nucleotides, the CDR3 is TGCGCCAGCAGCCGGGTTGGGGGCAACTATGGCTACACCTTC.

This rearrangement joins TRBV5-1 to TRBJ1-2, with a weak D call TRBD1 (6 bases). The CDR3 loop spans 16 amino acids. Germline lookup yields CDR1 SGHRS and CDR2 YFSETQ. V gave up 0 bases and J gave up 4 bases, with 16 bases separating them. CDR3 coding DNA: TGCGCCAGCAGCTTGGGTGGGACACCACAGGGCTATGGCTACACCTTC. This gives the protein CASSLGGTPQGYGYTF.

The chain employs TRBV2 and TRBJ2-3, with TRBD2 as a possible D gene (6 bases). V lost 5 bases and J lost 0, with 12 bases in between. This CDR3 has 15 residues. From germline, CDR1 is SNHLY and CDR2 FYNNEI. Written as DNA, the CDR3 is TGTGCCAGCAGTCTACAACTAGCCAGCACAGATACGCAGTATTTT. Translated, it gives CASSLQLASTDTQYF.

The rearrangement joins TRBV27 to TRBJ1-1; 8 nucleotides align to TRBD1. V trimming: 11 bases; J trimming: 2 bases; junction bases outside the gene matches: 7. The length of the CDR3 is 13 residues. Germline V lookup: CDR1 MNHEY, CDR2 SMNVEV (reference sequence). The chain's CDR3 is CASRTGFNTEAFF. CDR3 sequence (DNA): TGTGCCTCCCGGACAGGGTTTAACACTGAAGCTTTCTTT.

This chain links TRBV19 with TRBJ2-7; perhaps TRBD2 as D (6 bases). The CDR3 totals 15 residues. Trimming removed 5 bases from V and 1 base from J, with 15 bases in between. The germline CDR1 and CDR2 sequences are LNHDA and SQIVND (reference sequence). CDR3 region: CASSPGSGSSYEQYF. In DNA, the CDR3 is TGTGCCAGTAGTCCGGGTAGCGGTTCATCCTACGAGCAGTACTTC.

For this clone: This clone may be a read error of a much larger clone one base away. The chain recombines TRBV7-6 with TRBJ2-7; 11 bases match TRBD2. Trimming at V came to 5 bases and at J to 3 bases, leaving 3 bases not matched to a gene. The CDR3 has 14 amino acids. Germline loops: CDR1 SGHVS, CDR2 FNYEAQ. The CDR3: CASSPGTSGYEQYF. CDR3 in DNA: TGTGCCAGCAGCCCCGGGACTAGCGGCTACGAGCAGTACTTC.

The chain is built from TRBV4-3 and TRBJ2-3; a possible D gene is TRBD2 (5 bases). The CDR3 has 14 amino acids. In germline, CDR1 is LGHNA, CDR2 YSLEER. Between the trimmed V and J ends, which lost 4 bases and 9 bases, there was a span of 17 bases. The CDR3 sequence: CASSPLDGGATQYF. Written as DNA, the CDR3 is TGCGCCAGCAGCCCGCTCGACGGAGGCGCGACGCAGTATTTT.

The J gene is TRBJ1-2, the V gene TRBV5-6; no clear D gene. V lost 3 bases and J 1 base, leaving 16 bases between the germline ends. The CDR3 covers 16 residues. The V gene's germline CDR1 is SGHDT and CDR2 YYEEEE. CDR3 in DNA: TGTGCCAGCAGCTCAGAAACAGACTGGAATAACTATGGCTACACCTTC. Its protein product is CASSSETDWNNYGYTF.

This chain connects TRBV6-4 to TRBJ2-2; D not certain. Germline CDR1 and CDR2: MRHNA and SNTAGT. The CDR3 sequence is 13 residues long. V was cut by 3 bases and J by 4 bases, with 6 bases left in between. In DNA form, the CDR3 reads TGTGCCAGCAGTGAATCGAGCACCGGGGAGCTGTTTTTT. Its translation: CASSESSTGELFF.

The chain uses TRBV30 and TRBJ2-7; D ambiguous. Germline V lookup: CDR1 GTSNPN, CDR2 SVGIG (reference sequence). The CDR3 is 12 residues long. Trimming cost V 4 bases and J 3 bases, with 10 bases left between them. CDR3 region: CAWKEDGYEQYF. CDR3 nucleotides: TGTGCCTGGAAAGAGGACGGCTACGAGCAGTACTTC.

V and J are TRBV30 and TRBJ1-5; tentative D call: TRBD1 (6 bases). CDR3 size: 13 residues. Germline values: CDR1 GTSNPN, CDR2 SVGIG (reference sequence). V was cut by 3 bases and J by 5 bases, with 11 bases left in between. The CDR3 coding sequence is TGTGCCTGGAGCCCCGGGGGCGATCAGCCCCAGCATTTT. Translated: CAWSPGGDQPQHF.

This clone was counted a single time. V usage is TRBV4-1 and J usage is TRBJ2-2, with D maybe TRBD1 (5 bases). Per germline, CDR1 MGHRA and CDR2 YSYEKL. V shed 5 bases and J shed 7 bases, with 11 bases lying between them. The CDR3 totals 13 residues. The CDR3 spells CASSYTGVGELFF. The CDR3 region has the DNA TGCGCCAGCAGCTACACAGGAGTCGGGGAGCTGTTTTTT.

V and J are TRBV5-1 and TRBJ2-1, with 7 bases aligning to TRBD2. Germline V gives CDR1 SGHRS, CDR2 YFSETQ. The J segment lost 9 bases and the V segment lost 2 bases, leaving 8 bases of the junction unmatched. The length of the CDR3 is 14 residues. The CDR3 reads CASSLGLGYGEQFF. For the CDR3, the DNA is TGCGCCAGCAGCTTAGGACTAGGCTATGGTGAGCAGTTCTTC.

The chain joins TRBV4-2 to TRBJ2-7, with TRBD2 matching over 14 bases. V was pared by 4 bases and J by 9 bases, with 11 bases of the junction left unmatched. Looked up from germline, CDR1 is LGHNA and CDR2 is YNFKEQ. The CDR3 is 16 amino acids. This chain's CDR3 is CASSPGLAGEGGGQYF. The CDR3, as DNA: TGTGCCAGCAGCCCGGGACTAGCGGGAGAGGGGGGTGGGCAGTACTTC.

V and J are TRBV28 and TRBJ2-7; a weak D match, TRBD1 (5 bases). The CDR3 contains 14 residues. Trimming shortened V by 3 bases and J by 1 base, and 10 bases separated the two germline ends. The germline V gene has CDR1 MDHEN and CDR2 SYDVKM. The CDR3 loop reads CASSFNQGSYEQYF. CDR3 DNA: TGTGCCAGCAGTTTTAATCAGGGATCCTACGAGCAGTACTTC.

The chain is built from TRBV10-3 and TRBJ2-2; TRBD1 aligns across 8 bases. Germline CDR1 is ENHRY and CDR2 is SYGVKD. This CDR3 spans 16 amino acids. V lost 7 bases and J lost 5; bases outside the gene matches: 12. CDR3 sequence: CAIKGSPGQATGELFF. The DNA of the CDR3 is TGTGCCATCAAAGGTTCACCGGGACAGGCGACCGGGGAGCTGTTTTTT.

The CDR3 nucleotides are TGTGCCAGCAGTGCCTCGCGGGAGGGTAACACCGGGGAGCTGTTTTTT. Residues: CASSASREGNTGELFF. The chain couples TRBV2 to TRBJ2-2; 9 positions match TRBD2. The ends lost 4 bases at V and 2 bases at J; junction bases unmatched: 5. This CDR3 is built from 16 residues. CDR1 is SNHLY and CDR2 is FYNNEI in the germline V gene.

This sequence joins TRBV6-6 and TRBJ1-3; D not resolved. Germline V CDR1 and CDR2: MNHNY, SVGAGI (reference sequence). The CDR3 totals 15 residues. V lost 10 bases to trimming and J lost 0 bases, with 16 bases between them. CDR3 loop: CAISSTESSGNTIYF. The CDR3 coding sequence is TGTGCCATCAGCTCGACCGAAAGCTCTGGAAACACCATATATTTT.

The genes are TRBV30 and TRBJ1-2; D unclear. The germline V and J ends were trimmed by 0 bases and 2 bases, with 7 bases remaining between them. The germline CDR1 and CDR2 sequences are GTSNPN and SVGIG (reference sequence). The CDR3 extends over 13 amino acids. The CDR3, as DNA: TGTGCCTGGAGTGTACACTCGAACTATGGCTACACCTTC. Translated: CAWSVHSNYGYTF.

This chain links TRBV4-1 with TRBJ1-2; D is possibly TRBD1 (6 bases). Germline V gives CDR1 MGHRA, CDR2 YSYEKL. The V end was cut by 1 base, the J end by 1 base, with 13 bases between. The CDR3 extends over 16 amino acids. The CDR3 loop reads CASSQAPGQDNYGYTF. In DNA, the CDR3 is TGCGCCAGCAGCCAAGCCCCGGGACAAGATAACTATGGCTACACCTTC.

This sequence joins TRBV19 and TRBJ1-1, with D hard to call. Per the germline V gene, CDR1 is LNHDA and CDR2 is SQIVND (reference sequence). The ends were cut back, 10 bases at V and 5 bases at J, with 23 bases in the middle. The CDR3 is 15 amino acids. The CDR3 DNA follows: TGTGCCACCGATTATGGTGGGTCGAGTCAGACTGAAGCTTTCTTT. Its protein is CATDYGGSSQTEAFF.

This chain joins TRBV4-2 and TRBJ1-3; D unclear. CDR1 is LGHNA, CDR2 YNFKEQ, per germline. V lost 0 bases and J 9 bases, leaving 3 bases between the germline ends. This CDR3 spans 11 amino acids. The CDR3 is CASSQESTIYF. The CDR3 DNA sequence: TGTGCCAGCAGCCAAGAAAGCACCATATATTTT.

This rearrangement joins TRBV2 to TRBJ2-1; D remains ambiguous. V was cut by 1 base and J by 5 bases, with 6 bases left in between. This CDR3 is 13 amino acids long. Germline CDR1 SNHLY, CDR2 FYNNEI. For the CDR3, the DNA is TGTGCCAGCAGTGAAGGCACCAACAATGAGCAGTTCTTC. The encoded protein is CASSEGTNNEQFF.

J is TRBJ1-2 and V is TRBV29-1, with a weak D call TRBD1 (5 bases). Germline V CDR1 and CDR2: SQVTM, ANQGSEA. V was trimmed by 4 bases and J by 4 bases, leaving 13 bases between them. This CDR3 region has 13 residues. Here the CDR3 DNA reads TGCAGCGTTGCGGTGCAGGGTAGCTATGGCTACACCTTC. It encodes CSVAVQGSYGYTF.

The chain links TRBV27 to TRBJ2-7, with 7 bases that match TRBD1. This CDR3 is 14 amino acids long. The J segment lost 2 bases and the V segment lost 3 bases, leaving 4 bases of the junction unmatched. From germline, CDR1 is MNHEY and CDR2 SMNVEV (reference sequence). The CDR3 DNA is TGTGCCAGCAGTTTTTCTGACAGGGCCTACGAGCAGTACTTC. Amino acid sequence: CASSFSDRAYEQYF.

V usage is TRBV5-4 and J usage is TRBJ1-1, with 7 nucleotides matching TRBD1. V lost 4 bases and J lost 4; bases outside the gene matches: 4. The germline V gene encodes CDR1 SGHNT and CDR2 YYREEE (reference sequence). This CDR3 spans 13 amino acids. The CDR3 DNA sequence: TGTGCCAGCAGCCCGACAGGGATCACTGAAGCTTTCTTT. Its translation is CASSPTGITEAFF.

This chain links TRBV5-1 with TRBJ2-3; D gene uncertain. This CDR3 comprises 15 residues. Germline V lookup: CDR1 SGHRS, CDR2 YFSETQ. Trimming took off 0 bases at V and 6 bases at J, with 14 bases between the two ends. CDR3 region: CASSLDGSSSDTQYF. The CDR3 nucleotides are TGCGCCAGCAGCTTGGATGGTAGTTCATCGGATACGCAGTATTTT.

J is TRBJ2-1 and V is TRBV9, with TRBD2 identical over 8 bases. V dropped 5 bases and J dropped 4; count of bases not matched to a gene: 8. CDR3 length: 15 amino acids. The V gene's germline CDR1 is SGDLS and CDR2 YYNGEE. The CDR3 loop is CASSGWREVYNEQFF. The DNA of the CDR3 is TGTGCCAGCAGTGGGTGGCGGGAGGTTTACAATGAGCAGTTCTTC.

The chain couples TRBV7-3 to TRBJ2-3, with D tentatively TRBD2 (5 bases). Germline CDR1 is SGHTA and CDR2 is FQGTGA. The CDR3 covers 14 residues. V lost 5 bases to trimming and J lost 4 bases, with 13 bases between them. The CDR3 loop is CASSQEPGSDTQYF. Here the CDR3 DNA reads TGTGCCAGCAGCCAGGAACCGGGATCAGATACGCAGTATTTT.